The following is a T cell receptor beta chain sequence with its context. MiXCR, run by TCRdb on the 5' RACE reads, gives a single entry per CDR3 protein. The sample includes some 69,000 distinct CDR3 sequences, roughly 15% seen only once; the top ten take about 4.7%. Trimming removed 6 bases from V and 3 bases from J; junction bases left unmatched: 5. There are 15 residues in the CDR3. Germline V lookup: CDR1 ENHRY, CDR2 SYGVKD. This entry belongs to a study of T cells of healthy individuals. The TCR sequence derives from a human donor in good health. The chain combines TRBV10-3 with TRBJ2-6, with 7 bases identical to TRBD1. CDR3 in amino acids: CAIRLTGDGANVLTF. CDR3 DNA sequence: TGTGCCATCAGGCTTACAGGGGATGGGGCCAACGTCCTGACTTTC.